The sequence of this T cell receptor (beta chain) was determined in a study of shared clonotypes between healthy human individuals. Regarding the study as a whole: It was only blood that was sampled, and tissue repertoires likely differ. Donor clonotype sharing was expected to depend on sequencing depth.

CD8 memory merged CD45RO+ cells and CCR7-negative CD45RA+ TemRA cells into one population. Data came from immunoSEQ multiplex PCR; TCRdb stores just in-frame clones and leaves some out. The sample contains 110,000 or so clones, under 70% of which appear only once. Turning to this clone: The antigen is undetermined. Germline and junction disagree at one end, which may indicate a read error.

The germline V gene has CDR1 WNHNN and CDR2 SYGVQD (reference sequence). The CDR3 length is 11 residues. The TCR comes from a woman aged 25 to 39 in good health. The chain is built from TRBV10-1 and TRBJ2-3; no clear D. The sequencing sample was made of memory CD8+ T cells sorted from blood. Specified subset: CD45RO+ cells pooled with CCR7-negative TemRA cells. CDR3 in DNA: TGCGCCACCAGTGAAGGAGATACGCAGTATTTT. Translation: CATSEGDTQYF.